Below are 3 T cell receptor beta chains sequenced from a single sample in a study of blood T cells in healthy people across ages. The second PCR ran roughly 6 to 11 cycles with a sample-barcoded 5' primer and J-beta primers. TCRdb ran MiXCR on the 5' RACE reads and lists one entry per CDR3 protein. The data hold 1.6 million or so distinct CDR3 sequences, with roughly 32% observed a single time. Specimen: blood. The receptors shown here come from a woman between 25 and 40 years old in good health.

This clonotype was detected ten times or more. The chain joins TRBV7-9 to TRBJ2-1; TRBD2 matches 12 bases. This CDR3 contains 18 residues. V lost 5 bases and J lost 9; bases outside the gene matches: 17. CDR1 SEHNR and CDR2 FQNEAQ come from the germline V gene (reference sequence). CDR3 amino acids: CASSRGGEWGLAGGEQFF. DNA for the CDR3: TGTGCCAGCAGCCGGGGTGGAGAATGGGGACTAGCGGGTGGTGAGCAGTTCTTC.

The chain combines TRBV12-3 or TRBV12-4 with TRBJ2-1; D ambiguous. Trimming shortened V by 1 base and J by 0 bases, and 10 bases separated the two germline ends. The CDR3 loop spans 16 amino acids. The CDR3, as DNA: TGTGCCAGCAGTTTAGGACGGATTTACTCCTACAATGAGCAGTTCTTC. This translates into CASSLGRIYSYNEQFF.

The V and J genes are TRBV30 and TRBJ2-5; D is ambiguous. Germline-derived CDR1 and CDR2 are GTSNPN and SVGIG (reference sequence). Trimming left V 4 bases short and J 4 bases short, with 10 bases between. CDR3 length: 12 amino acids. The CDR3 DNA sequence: TGTGCCTGGAAGAGTGCCCCAGAGACCCAGTACTTC. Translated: CAWKSAPETQYF.